Only a few counts were recorded for the clone carrying this T cell receptor (beta chain). Its matching antigen is unknown. The data stem from a study of blood T cells in healthy people across ages. Overall study findings and caveats: Donor CMV status was unknown, possibly confounding expanded clonotype changes.

The junction had 12 bases not matched to a gene; V was cut back by 5 bases and J by 5 bases. From germline, CDR1 is SGHAT and CDR2 FQDESV (reference sequence). This CDR3 spans 16 amino acids. The second PCR ran about 6 to 12 cycles with a sample-barcoded 5' primer and J-beta primers. A template-switch adaptor containing 12 random nucleotides labeled each cDNA molecule. MiXCR, run by TCRdb on the 5' RACE reads, gives a single entry per CDR3 protein. The sample comprises 780,000 or so distinct CDR3 sequences, around 50% of which are singletons, and roughly 25% rests with the top ten. The material sequenced was blood. The sequence came from a middle-aged man in good health. The chain uses TRBV11-1 and TRBJ2-3, with TRBD1 matching over 8 bases. The CDR3 sequence is CASSAPGTGDGDTQYF. The CDR3 DNA follows: TGTGCCAGCAGCGCGCCCGGGACAGGAGATGGAGATACGCAGTATTTT. The full variable domain, in which reference TRBV11-1 and TRBJ2-3 provide the parts outside the CDR3, is EAEVAQSPRYKITEKSQAVAFWCDPISGHATLYWYRQILGQGPELLVQFQDESVVDDSQLPKDRFSAERLKGVDSTLKIQPAELGDSAMYLCASSAPGTGDGDTQYFGPGTRLTVL.